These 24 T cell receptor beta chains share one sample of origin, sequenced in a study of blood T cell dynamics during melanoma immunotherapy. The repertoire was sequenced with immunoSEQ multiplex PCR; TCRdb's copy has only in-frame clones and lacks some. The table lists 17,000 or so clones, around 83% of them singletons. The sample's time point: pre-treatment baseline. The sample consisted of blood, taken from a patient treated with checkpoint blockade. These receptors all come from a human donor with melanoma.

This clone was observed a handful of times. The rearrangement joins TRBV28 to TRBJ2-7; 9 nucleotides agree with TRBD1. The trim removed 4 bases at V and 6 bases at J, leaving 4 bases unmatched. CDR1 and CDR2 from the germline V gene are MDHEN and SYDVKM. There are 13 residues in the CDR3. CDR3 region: CASSYRGLSEQYF. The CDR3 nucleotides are TGTGCCAGCAGTTACAGGGGGCTTTCCGAGCAGTACTTC. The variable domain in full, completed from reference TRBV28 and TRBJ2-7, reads DVKVTQSSRYLVKRTGEKVFLECVQDMDHENMFWYRQDPGLGLRLIYFSYDVKMKEKGDIPEGYSVSREKKERFSLILESASTNQTSMYLCASSYRGLSEQYFGPGTRLTVT.

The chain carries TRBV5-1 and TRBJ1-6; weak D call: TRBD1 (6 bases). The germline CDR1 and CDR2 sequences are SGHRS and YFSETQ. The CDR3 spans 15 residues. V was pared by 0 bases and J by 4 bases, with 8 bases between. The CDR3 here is CASSLEGGYNSPLHF. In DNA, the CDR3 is TGCGCCAGCAGCTTGGAGGGGGGTTATAATTCACCCCTCCACTTT.

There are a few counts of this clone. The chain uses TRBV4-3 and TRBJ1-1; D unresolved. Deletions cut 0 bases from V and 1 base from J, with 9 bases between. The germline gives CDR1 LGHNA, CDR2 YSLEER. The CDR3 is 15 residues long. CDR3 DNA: TGCGCCAGCAGCCAAGATCTTACACCGAACACTGAAGCTTTCTTT. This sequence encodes CASSQDLTPNTEAFF.

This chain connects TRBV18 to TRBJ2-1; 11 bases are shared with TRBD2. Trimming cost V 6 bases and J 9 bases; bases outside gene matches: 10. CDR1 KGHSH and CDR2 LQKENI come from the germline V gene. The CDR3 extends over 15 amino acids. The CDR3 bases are TGTGCCAGCTCCGAATCCGGGACTAGCGGAGGTGAGCAGTTCTTC. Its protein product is CASSESGTSGGEQFF.

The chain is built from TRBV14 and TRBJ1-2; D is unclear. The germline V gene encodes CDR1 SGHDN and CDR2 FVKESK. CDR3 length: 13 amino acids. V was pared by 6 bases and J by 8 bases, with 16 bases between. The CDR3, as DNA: TGTGCCAGCAGTCCCTCGGGGTACTGGGGCTACACCTTC. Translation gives CASSPSGYWGYTF.

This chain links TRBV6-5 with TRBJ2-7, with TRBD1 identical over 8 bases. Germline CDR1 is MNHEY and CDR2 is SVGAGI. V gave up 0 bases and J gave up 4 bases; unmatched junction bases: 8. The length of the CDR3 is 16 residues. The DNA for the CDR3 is TGTGCCAGCAGTTACTCGACGGGACAGGTTGGTTACGAGCAGTACTTC. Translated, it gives CASSYSTGQVGYEQYF.

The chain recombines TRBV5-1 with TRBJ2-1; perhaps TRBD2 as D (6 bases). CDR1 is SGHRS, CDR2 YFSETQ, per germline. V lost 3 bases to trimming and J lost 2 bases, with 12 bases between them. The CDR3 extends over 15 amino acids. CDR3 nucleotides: TGCGCCAGCAGCTCGGCGGGAAACCCCTACAATGAGCAGTTCTTC. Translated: CASSSAGNPYNEQFF. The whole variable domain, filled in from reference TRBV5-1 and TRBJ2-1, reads KAGVTQTPRYLIKTRGQQVTLSCSPISGHRSVSWYQQTPGQGLQFLFEYFSETQRNKGNFPGRFSGRQFSNSRSEMNVSTLELGDSALYLCASSSAGNPYNEQFFGPGTRLTVL.

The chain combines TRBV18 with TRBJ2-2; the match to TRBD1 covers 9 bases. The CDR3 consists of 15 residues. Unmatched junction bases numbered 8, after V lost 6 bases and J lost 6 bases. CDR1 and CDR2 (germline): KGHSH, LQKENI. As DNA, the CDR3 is TGTGCCAGCTCTTCCGGGACAGGGCGACCCGGGGAGCTGTTTTTT. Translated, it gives CASSSGTGRPGELFF.

Written as DNA, the CDR3 is TGTGCCAGCAGTAAACCCGGTGGAGCGGCCAATGAGCAGTTCTTC. Translating it yields CASSKPGGAANEQFF. V gene TRBV6-6 combines with J gene TRBJ2-1; TRBD2 is a possible D gene (5 bases). Between the trimmed V and J ends, which lost 5 bases and 6 bases, there was a span of 17 bases. The CDR3 is 15 residues long. Looked up from germline, CDR1 is MNHNY and CDR2 is SVGAGI (reference sequence).

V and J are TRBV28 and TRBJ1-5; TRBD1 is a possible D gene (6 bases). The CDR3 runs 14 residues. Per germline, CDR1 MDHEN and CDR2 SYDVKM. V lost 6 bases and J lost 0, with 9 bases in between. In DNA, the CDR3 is TGTGCCAGCAGGGACAGCTTTAGCAATCAGCCCCAGCATTTT. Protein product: CASRDSFSNQPQHF.

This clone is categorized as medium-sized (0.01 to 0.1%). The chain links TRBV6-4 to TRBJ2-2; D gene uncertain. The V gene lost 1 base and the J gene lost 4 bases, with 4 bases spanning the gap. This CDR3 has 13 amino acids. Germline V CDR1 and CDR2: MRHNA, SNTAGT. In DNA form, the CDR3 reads TGTGCCAGCAGTGACTACAGCACCGGGGAGCTGTTTTTT. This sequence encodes CASSDYSTGELFF.

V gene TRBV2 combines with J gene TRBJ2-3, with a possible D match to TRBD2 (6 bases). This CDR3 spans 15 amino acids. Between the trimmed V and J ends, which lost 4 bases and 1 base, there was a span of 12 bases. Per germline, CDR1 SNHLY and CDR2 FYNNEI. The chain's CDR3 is CASSGLASGTDTQYF. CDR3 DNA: TGTGCCAGCAGTGGATTGGCTAGCGGCACAGATACGCAGTATTTT.

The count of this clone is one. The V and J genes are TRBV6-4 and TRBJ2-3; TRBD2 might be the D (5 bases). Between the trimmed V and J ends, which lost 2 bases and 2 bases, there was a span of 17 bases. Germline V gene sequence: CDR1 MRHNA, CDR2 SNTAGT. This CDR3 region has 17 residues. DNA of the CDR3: TGTGCCAGCAGTGACGGGGTTTGGCGGAGGCTCACAGATACGCAGTATTTT. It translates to CASSDGVWRRLTDTQYF.

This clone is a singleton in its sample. In nucleotides, the CDR3 is TGTGCCAGCAGTTTAGGGACTAGTCCTGCAGGGCAGTACTTC. It yields the protein CASSLGTSPAGQYF. The chain employs TRBV27 and TRBJ2-7, with 8 bases matching TRBD2. The trim removed 2 bases at V and 9 bases at J, leaving 9 bases unmatched. Germline V lookup: CDR1 MNHEY, CDR2 SMNVEV (reference sequence). The length of the CDR3 is 14 residues.

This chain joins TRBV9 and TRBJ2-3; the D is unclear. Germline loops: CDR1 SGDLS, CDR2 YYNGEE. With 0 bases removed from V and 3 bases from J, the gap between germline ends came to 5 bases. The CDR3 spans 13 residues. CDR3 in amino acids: CASSVDQTDTQYF. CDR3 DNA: TGTGCCAGCAGCGTAGACCAGACAGATACGCAGTATTTT. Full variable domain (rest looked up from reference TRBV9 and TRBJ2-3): DSGVTQTPKHLITATGQRVTLRCSPRSGDLSVYWYQQSLDQGLQFLIQYYNGEERAKGNILERFSAQQFPDLHSELNLSSLELGDSALYFCASSVDQTDTQYFGPGTRLTVL.

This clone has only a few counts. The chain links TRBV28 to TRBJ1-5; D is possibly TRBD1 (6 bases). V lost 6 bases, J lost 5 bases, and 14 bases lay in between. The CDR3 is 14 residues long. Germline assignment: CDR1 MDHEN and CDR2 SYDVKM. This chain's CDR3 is CASRPLEGDQPQHF. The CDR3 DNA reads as TGTGCCAGCAGGCCTCTTGAGGGGGATCAGCCCCAGCATTTT.

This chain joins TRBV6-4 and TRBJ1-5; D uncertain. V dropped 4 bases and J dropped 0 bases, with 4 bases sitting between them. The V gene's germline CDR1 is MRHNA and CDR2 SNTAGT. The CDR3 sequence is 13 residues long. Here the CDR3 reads CASSAGSNQPQHF. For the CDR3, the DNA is TGTGCCAGCAGTGCGGGTAGCAATCAGCCCCAGCATTTT.

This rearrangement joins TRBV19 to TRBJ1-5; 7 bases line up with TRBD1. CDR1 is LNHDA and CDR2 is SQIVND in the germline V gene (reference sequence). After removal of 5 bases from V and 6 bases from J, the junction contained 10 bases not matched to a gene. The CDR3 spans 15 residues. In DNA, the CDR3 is TGTGCCAGTAGTGCTCAGGGGGGTAGGGGTCAGCCCCAGCATTTT. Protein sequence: CASSAQGGRGQPQHF.

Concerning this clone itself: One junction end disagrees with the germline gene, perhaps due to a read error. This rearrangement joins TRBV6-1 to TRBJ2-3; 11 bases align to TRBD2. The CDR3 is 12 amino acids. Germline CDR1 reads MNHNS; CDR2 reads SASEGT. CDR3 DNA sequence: TGTGCCAGCAGCGCGACCGGGACTAGCGGTCTTTTT. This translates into CASSATGTSGLF.

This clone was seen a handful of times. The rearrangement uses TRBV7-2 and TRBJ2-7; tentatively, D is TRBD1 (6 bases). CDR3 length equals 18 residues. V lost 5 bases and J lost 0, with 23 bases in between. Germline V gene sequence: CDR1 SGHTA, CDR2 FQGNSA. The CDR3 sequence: CASSLGQLSGRSSYEQYF. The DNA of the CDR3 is TGTGCCAGCAGCCTAGGACAGTTATCCGGTAGGAGCTCCTACGAGCAGTACTTC.

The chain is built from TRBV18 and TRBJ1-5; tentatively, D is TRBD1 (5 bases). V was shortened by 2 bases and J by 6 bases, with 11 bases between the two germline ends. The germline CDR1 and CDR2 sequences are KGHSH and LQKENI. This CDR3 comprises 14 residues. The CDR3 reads CASSPTFGAQPQHF. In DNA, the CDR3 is TGTGCCAGCTCACCAACGTTTGGGGCTCAGCCCCAGCATTTT.

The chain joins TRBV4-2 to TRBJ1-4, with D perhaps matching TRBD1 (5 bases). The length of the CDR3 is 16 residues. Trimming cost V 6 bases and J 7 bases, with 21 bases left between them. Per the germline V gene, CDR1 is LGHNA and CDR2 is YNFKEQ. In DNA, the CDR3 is TGTGCCAGCAGGACTCAGGTGGGAGGGGTCGCTGAAAAACTGTTTTTT. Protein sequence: CASRTQVGGVAEKLFF.

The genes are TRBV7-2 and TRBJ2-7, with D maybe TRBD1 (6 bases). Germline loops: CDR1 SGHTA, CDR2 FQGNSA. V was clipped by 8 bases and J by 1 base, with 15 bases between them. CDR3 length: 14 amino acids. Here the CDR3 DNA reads TGTGCCAGCGGTGGACAGAGACTATCCTACGAGCAGTACTTC. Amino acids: CASGGQRLSYEQYF.

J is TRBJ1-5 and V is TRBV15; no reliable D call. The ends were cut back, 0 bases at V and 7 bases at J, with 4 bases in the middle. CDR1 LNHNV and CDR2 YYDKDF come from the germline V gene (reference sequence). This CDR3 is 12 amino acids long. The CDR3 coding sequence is TGTGCCACCAGCAGAGATGTCCAGCCCCAGCATTTT. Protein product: CATSRDVQPQHF.